This T cell receptor beta chain was sequenced during a study of PD-1 blockade in classical Hodgkin lymphoma (dated by TCRdb to the early 2020s). Notes on the research overall: Nivolumab dosing was 3 mg/kg intravenously every 2 weeks, continuing until either disease progression or unacceptable toxicity. To define a peripheral blood immune signature of response to PD-1 blockade in classical Hodgkin lymphoma, the study combined TCR beta sequencing with CyTOF.

The time point label for this specimen denotes: cycle 2 day 1 (C2D1) of nivolumab. Relapse after autologous stem cell transplantation had occurred in all trial patients, and cohorts A, B and C were distinguished by prior brentuximab vedotin exposure. The trial cohort included fewer than 60 patients with relapsed/refractory classical Hodgkin lymphoma, and each patient had a best overall response of complete response, partial response or progressive disease. In the multi-cohort phase II CheckMate 205 trial, trial patients received single-agent nivolumab. An independent review committee assessed best overall response using the 2007 International Working Group response criteria. Trial PBMCs were collected immediately before nivolumab initiation (C1D1) and during therapy at cycle 2 day 1 and cycle 4 day 1. Peripheral blood was collected in 8 mL Vacutainer Cell Preparation Tubes, from which PBMCs were isolated by centrifugation and then cryopreserved.

About this clone: Its antigen remains unidentified. No base quality values were provided; no much bigger clone lies one nucleotide off.

The Qiagen DNeasy kit was used to extract genomic DNA from unsorted PBMCs and from the negatively selected CD4+ and CD8+ fractions. TCR beta CDR3 regions were amplified by immunoSEQ multiplex PCR using primers annealing to V and J segments. A synthetic immune receptor repertoire was used to minimize amplification bias, and remaining bias was computationally removed after sequencing. As for the authors' bioinformatics: Custom Python scripts were used to quantify repertoire diversity as the Shannon entropy index. Unsorted, CD4+ and CD8+ repertoires were examined separately, except in combined analyses, for which CD4+ and CD8+ sequences were merged in silico. A clone counted as expanded when the clone's frequency after treatment rose at least 2-fold relative to C1D1, and clones undetected at baseline were given a pseudocount of 0.5. Clones with 0 or 1 copy at C1D1 were classified as singleton clones, and clones with 2 or more copies were classified as non-singleton clones. Clones expanded in unsorted samples were annotated as CD4+, CD8+ or unknown by matching protein sequences in sorted samples from the same patient. Wilcoxon tests were applied to paired samples to test diversity changes from C1D1 to C4D1. TCRdb's version of the immuneACCESS table is confined to in-frame rearrangements and falls short of the full clone set. An unresolved V gene accounts for under half of the shortfall where checked; the remainder is of unknown origin. Clonal size and the V and J genes are those of that table, whereas D and trimming came from the DNA. For this sample the table gives 20,000 or so clones, of which around 69% were detected only once. The ten biggest clones cover roughly 25% of the sample.

CDR1 SEHNR and CDR2 FQNEAQ are derived from the germline V gene (reference sequence). The CDR3 has 15 amino acids, counting the end cysteine and phenylalanine. The sequence is cut down to CDR3 DNA, 45 bases in frame from base 1. V is reduced by 0 bases and J by 8 bases, leaving a spacing of 14 bases between them. Broad study findings and their caveats: Among trial patients, those achieving complete response had baseline diversity similar to that of newly diagnosed patients, while diversity was significantly lower in partial responders and progressors. The study was restricted to a single clinical trial cohort, and the causes of repertoire differences, possibly disease activity or prior therapy, were left undefined. Lower diversity was seen in patients whose nivolumab began less than 1 year after ASCT, and these patients were left out of later analyses so that immune reconstitution would not confound the results. CD4+ but not CD8+ TCR diversity rose significantly by C4D1 (p=0.0027 vs p=0.16), most apparent in complete responders (p=0.02). Baseline TCR diversity was reported to be lower in newly diagnosed patients than in healthy donors, and even lower in relapsed/refractory patients.

This chain is built from TRBV7-9 and TRBJ2-1, with the D gene call left open. The sequence was collected from a human donor with classical Hodgkin lymphoma. Material: peripheral blood mononuclear cells (PBMCs), obtained before the second cycle of nivolumab. The CDR3 here reads CASSLADTEYYEQFF. DNA sequence: TGTGCCAGCAGCTTAGCCGATACAGAATACTATGAGCAGTTCTTC. Here the CDR3 is joined to the reference TRBV7-9 and TRBJ2-1 genes, and the full variable domain is: DTGVSQNPRHKITKRGQNVTFRCDPISEHNRLYWYRQTLGQGPEFLTYFQNEAQLEKSRLLSDRFSAERPKGSFSTLEIQRTEQGDSAMYLCASSLADTEYYEQFFGPGTRLTVL.